The rows below give T cell receptor beta chains drawn from one sample of a study of shared clonotypes between healthy human individuals. Assay: immunoSEQ multiplex PCR; the TCRdb copy retains only in-frame clones and omits some. The sample includes about 2.4 million clones, roughly 93% of them seen just once. The sequencing sample was made of naive CD4+ T cells from PBMCs. The source is a man younger than 35 in good health. Some clones in this sample may be carry-over from other donors' samples. Each CDR3 is given with its conserved first and last residue. A D gene is named only where the DNA matches it firmly. Clone size, where shown, is once, few, many, or a class for clones that have expanded.

J gene: TRBJ2-3
D gene: -
clone size: -
V gene: TRBV19
CDR3 DNA: TGTGCCAGCGGGTTCACAGATACGCAGTATTTT
CDR3 protein: CASGFTDTQYF

J gene: TRBJ2-2
D gene: TRBD1
clone size: -
V gene: TRBV5-1
CDR3 DNA: TGCGCCAGCAGCGCACACAACCGGGACAGCAACACCGGGGAGCTGTTTTTT
CDR3 protein: CASSAHNRDSNTGELFF

J gene: TRBJ1-2
D gene: -
clone size: -
V gene: TRBV4-1
CDR3 DNA: TGCGCCAGCAGCCTGACCGGGACTCAATTACTACCTGGCTACACCTTC
CDR3 protein: CASSLTGTQLLPGYTF

J gene: TRBJ2-3
D gene: -
clone size: -
V gene: TRBV5-1
CDR3 DNA: TGCGCCAGCAGCGCAAGACCATTCTACGGCACAGATACGCAGTATTTT
CDR3 protein: CASSARPFYGTDTQYF

J gene: TRBJ2-1
D gene: -
clone size: -
V gene: TRBV9
CDR3 DNA: TGTGCCAGCAGCGTAGCCTTTCCCGAGGCGGATGAGCAGTTCTTC
CDR3 protein: CASSVAFPEADEQFF

J gene: TRBJ1-2
D gene: TRBD1
clone size: -
V gene: TRBV9
CDR3 DNA: TGTGCCAGCAGCGTGGGGACAGGGCACTATGGCTACACCTTC
CDR3 protein: CASSVGTGHYGYTF

J gene: TRBJ2-7
D gene: -
clone size: -
V gene: TRBV6-5
CDR3 DNA: TGTGCCAGCAGGCACCTACTGCCGGATTACGAGCAGTACTTC
CDR3 protein: CASRHLLPDYEQYF

J gene: TRBJ2-7
D gene: -
clone size: -
V gene: TRBV28
CDR3 DNA: TGTGCCAGCAGTTTAGGCGGTCCTTACGAGCAGTACTTC
CDR3 protein: CASSLGGPYEQYF

J gene: TRBJ1-1
D gene: TRBD1
clone size: -
V gene: TRBV19
CDR3 DNA: TGTGCCAGTAGTCAGACAGGGTTGAACACTGAAGCTTTCTTT
CDR3 protein: CASSQTGLNTEAFF

J gene: TRBJ2-1
D gene: TRBD2
clone size: -
V gene: TRBV5-4
CDR3 DNA: TGTGCCAGCAGCTGGGAACTAGCGGGAGGATGGAATGAGCAGTTCTTC
CDR3 protein: CASSWELAGGWNEQFF

J gene: TRBJ2-7
D gene: -
clone size: -
V gene: TRBV5-4
CDR3 DNA: TGTGCCAGCAGCGGTTCCGGGACCCTCTCCTACGAGCAGTACTTC
CDR3 protein: CASSGSGTLSYEQYF

J gene: TRBJ2-1
D gene: TRBD2
clone size: -
V gene: TRBV10-3
CDR3 DNA: TGTGCCATCGGGGTACTAGCGGGCTTATACAATGAGCAGTTCTTC
CDR3 protein: CAIGVLAGLYNEQFF

J gene: TRBJ1-3
D gene: TRBD1
clone size: -
V gene: TRBV2
CDR3 DNA: TGTGCCAGCACCTTTAGACAGGGCGACACCATATATTTT
CDR3 protein: CASTFRQGDTIYF

J gene: TRBJ1-5
D gene: -
clone size: -
V gene: TRBV19
CDR3 DNA: TGTGCCAGCTCGCTAGGCAATCAGCCCCAGCATTTT
CDR3 protein: CASSLGNQPQHF

J gene: TRBJ2-5
D gene: -
clone size: -
V gene: TRBV5-4
CDR3 DNA: TGTGCCAGCAGCTCAGAGGGGGAGACCCAGTACTTC
CDR3 protein: CASSSEGETQYF

J gene: TRBJ1-1
D gene: -
clone size: few
V gene: TRBV2
CDR3 DNA: TGTGCCAGCAGAGAGTCGAACACTGAAGCTTTCTTT
CDR3 protein: CASRESNTEAFF

J gene: TRBJ1-1
D gene: -
clone size: once
V gene: TRBV27
CDR3 DNA: TGTGCCAGCAGTTTAACCGTCAGGACAATGAACACTGAAGCTTTCTTT
CDR3 protein: CASSLTVRTMNTEAFF

J gene: TRBJ1-2
D gene: TRBD1
clone size: -
V gene: TRBV18
CDR3 DNA: TGTGCCAGCTCACAACGACAGGGAGGGTATGGCTACACCTTC
CDR3 protein: CASSQRQGGYGYTF

J gene: TRBJ2-7
D gene: -
clone size: -
V gene: TRBV28
CDR3 DNA: TGTGCCAGCAGTTTAACTACTTCCTACGAGCAGTACTTC
CDR3 protein: CASSLTTSYEQYF

J gene: TRBJ2-1
D gene: TRBD2
clone size: -
V gene: TRBV13
CDR3 DNA: TGTGCCAGCAGCTTCTCGTTGGGGCAGTCTAGCGGGCCCTACAATGAGCAGTTCTTC
CDR3 protein: CASSFSLGQSSGPYNEQFF

J gene: TRBJ1-3
D gene: -
clone size: -
V gene: TRBV9
CDR3 DNA: TGTGCCAGCAGCGTAGAGTCGGTCAGCCACTCTGGAAACACCATATATTTT
CDR3 protein: CASSVESVSHSGNTIYF

J gene: TRBJ2-7
D gene: -
clone size: -
V gene: TRBV5-1
CDR3 DNA: TGCGCCAGCAGCGATCTTGGGGGGCAAGCCTACGAGCAGTACTTC
CDR3 protein: CASSDLGGQAYEQYF

J gene: TRBJ1-4
D gene: -
clone size: -
V gene: TRBV5-1
CDR3 DNA: TGCGCCAGCAGCTTGGAAGGAACAGGGCAAAAACTGTTTTTT
CDR3 protein: CASSLEGTGQKLFF

J gene: TRBJ2-5
D gene: -
clone size: -
V gene: TRBV7-9
CDR3 DNA: TGTGCCAGCAGCTTAGCGCTAATCGGTAGGGACCGGGGACTGACCCAGTACTTC
CDR3 protein: CASSLALIGRDRGLTQYF

J gene: TRBJ1-1
D gene: -
clone size: -
V gene: TRBV11-3
CDR3 DNA: TGTGCCAGCAGCCCGGGACAGAACACTGAAGCTTTCTTT
CDR3 protein: CASSPGQNTEAFF

J gene: TRBJ1-2
D gene: -
clone size: -
V gene: TRBV11-2
CDR3 DNA: TGTGCCACCATGACCGGACGACGGGGCGGCTACACCTTC
CDR3 protein: CATMTGRRGGYTF

J gene: TRBJ1-5
D gene: -
clone size: -
V gene: TRBV18
CDR3 DNA: TGTGCCAGCTCACCGTACCTTCAAGAGTCGGGCAATCAGCCCCAGCATTTT
CDR3 protein: CASSPYLQESGNQPQHF

J gene: TRBJ2-5
D gene: TRBD2
clone size: -
V gene: TRBV5-1
CDR3 DNA: TGCGCCAGCAGCCAGCGGGAGGAGGGTGAGACCCAGTACTTC
CDR3 protein: CASSQREEGETQYF

J gene: TRBJ1-2
D gene: -
clone size: few
V gene: TRBV7-9
CDR3 DNA: TGTGCCAGCAGCCTCCAATCCATTTCGTGGGGCTACACCTTC
CDR3 protein: CASSLQSISWGYTF

J gene: TRBJ2-7
D gene: TRBD2
clone size: -
V gene: TRBV18
CDR3 DNA: TGTGCCAGCTCACCAGGCCTAGCGGTGACCTACGAGCAGTACTTC
CDR3 protein: CASSPGLAVTYEQYF

J gene: TRBJ2-7
D gene: TRBD1
clone size: once
V gene: TRBV5-1
CDR3 DNA: TGCGCCAGCAGGGCGACAGGGGGCATCTACGAGCAGTACTTC
CDR3 protein: CASRATGGIYEQYF

J gene: TRBJ2-7
D gene: -
clone size: -
V gene: TRBV5-1
CDR3 DNA: TGCGCCAGCAGGGTCCGGGACGGTTCCTACGAGCAGTACTTC
CDR3 protein: CASRVRDGSYEQYF

J gene: TRBJ2-1
D gene: -
clone size: -
V gene: TRBV9
CDR3 DNA: TGTGCCAGCAGCCCTACTAAGGGGTACAATGAGCAGTTCTTC
CDR3 protein: CASSPTKGYNEQFF

J gene: TRBJ2-5
D gene: -
clone size: -
V gene: TRBV9
CDR3 DNA: TGTGCCAGCAGCTTGAGTACCGTAAGGGCCCAGTACTTC
CDR3 protein: CASSLSTVRAQYF

J gene: TRBJ2-1
D gene: TRBD2
clone size: -
V gene: TRBV6-1
CDR3 DNA: TGTGCCAGCAGTGGACGCACCGGGACTAGATACAATGAGCAGTTCTTC
CDR3 protein: CASSGRTGTRYNEQFF

J gene: TRBJ1-3
D gene: -
clone size: -
V gene: TRBV6-1
CDR3 DNA: TGTGCCAGCAGTGTCCGGGACGGACTAGGAAACACCATATATTTT
CDR3 protein: CASSVRDGLGNTIYF

J gene: TRBJ2-2
D gene: -
clone size: -
V gene: TRBV7-8
CDR3 DNA: TGTGCCAGCAGCTTCCTTGGCGGGGAGCTGTTTTTT
CDR3 protein: CASSFLGGELFF

J gene: TRBJ1-3
D gene: TRBD1
clone size: -
V gene: TRBV7-6
CDR3 DNA: TGTGCCAGCAGCTTAACAGGGGGCTCTGGAAACACCATATATTTT
CDR3 protein: CASSLTGGSGNTIYF

J gene: TRBJ2-7
D gene: TRBD1
clone size: -
V gene: TRBV19
CDR3 DNA: TGTGCCAGTAGCACCGGACAGGGGTTCTACGAGCAGTACTTC
CDR3 protein: CASSTGQGFYEQYF

J gene: TRBJ2-7
D gene: -
clone size: -
V gene: TRBV11-2
CDR3 DNA: TGTGCCAGCAGCTTAATAGTTTCTAATCCCCCCTACGAGCAGTACTTC
CDR3 protein: CASSLIVSNPPYEQYF

J gene: TRBJ2-7
D gene: TRBD2
clone size: -
V gene: TRBV2
CDR3 DNA: TGTGCCAGCGGCGGGAGCTCCTACGAGCAGTACTTC
CDR3 protein: CASGGSSYEQYF

J gene: TRBJ2-3
D gene: TRBD2
clone size: -
V gene: TRBV7-8
CDR3 DNA: TGTGCCAGCAGCTTCAGGCTAGCGGTGAAGGGGGATACGCAGTATTTT
CDR3 protein: CASSFRLAVKGDTQYF

J gene: TRBJ1-1
D gene: -
clone size: -
V gene: TRBV29-1
CDR3 DNA: TGCAGCGGCGGAGGCCCACGGGACACTGAAGCTTTCTTT
CDR3 protein: CSGGGPRDTEAFF

J gene: TRBJ1-2
D gene: -
clone size: -
V gene: TRBV19
CDR3 DNA: TGTGCCAGTAGTCTGACACGGCGCCAGGGTGACTATGGCTACACCTTC
CDR3 protein: CASSLTRRQGDYGYTF

J gene: TRBJ2-2
D gene: TRBD1
clone size: -
V gene: TRBV28
CDR3 DNA: TGTGCCAGCAGTCCACGATCCGGGACAGCGAACACCGGGGAGCTGTTTTTT
CDR3 protein: CASSPRSGTANTGELFF

J gene: TRBJ2-7
D gene: TRBD1
clone size: -
V gene: TRBV5-5
CDR3 DNA: TGTGCCAGCAGCTTGGGGGGACAGGGAGTATCCTACGAGCAGTACTTC
CDR3 protein: CASSLGGQGVSYEQYF

J gene: TRBJ2-1
D gene: TRBD1
clone size: -
V gene: TRBV9
CDR3 DNA: TGTGCCAGCAGCGCGGCTGAGGGACAGGCATGGGATGAGCAGTTCTTC
CDR3 protein: CASSAAEGQAWDEQFF

J gene: TRBJ1-2
D gene: -
clone size: -
V gene: TRBV20-1
CDR3 DNA: TGCAGTGCTTCCGGGTACTATGGCTACACCTTC
CDR3 protein: CSASGYYGYTF

J gene: TRBJ2-3
D gene: -
clone size: -
V gene: TRBV25-1
CDR3 DNA: TGTGCCAGCAGTGACTACGGGTCCGTAGATACGCAGTATTTT
CDR3 protein: CASSDYGSVDTQYF

J gene: TRBJ1-1
D gene: -
clone size: -
V gene: TRBV30
CDR3 DNA: TGTGCCTGGAGCCCCCACGTCCCGGCTTTCTTT
CDR3 protein: CAWSPHVPAFF

J gene: TRBJ1-1
D gene: TRBD1
clone size: -
V gene: TRBV10-1
CDR3 DNA: TGCGCCAGCAGCCCGTCGGACAGGGGTAACACTGAAGCTTTCTTT
CDR3 protein: CASSPSDRGNTEAFF

J gene: TRBJ2-1
D gene: -
clone size: -
V gene: TRBV29-1
CDR3 DNA: TGCAGCGTTGAAGGACTGATGGGAAATGAGCAGTTCTTC
CDR3 protein: CSVEGLMGNEQFF

J gene: TRBJ2-7
D gene: TRBD1
clone size: -
V gene: TRBV18
CDR3 DNA: TGTGCCAGCTCACGGAGTGGACAGGGAGGTCCCTACGAGCAGTACTTC
CDR3 protein: CASSRSGQGGPYEQYF

J gene: TRBJ1-2
D gene: -
clone size: -
V gene: TRBV9
CDR3 DNA: TGTGCCAGCAGCGTGAGGGGTAGCGGCTACACCTTC
CDR3 protein: CASSVRGSGYTF

J gene: TRBJ2-5
D gene: -
clone size: once
V gene: TRBV10-1
CDR3 DNA: TGCGCCAGCATCCGGGGCGGGATTGAACAAGAGACCCAGTACTTC
CDR3 protein: CASIRGGIEQETQYF

J gene: TRBJ2-4
D gene: -
clone size: -
V gene: TRBV2
CDR3 DNA: TGTGCCAGCAGTCAGGGGTGGTCGAACATTCAGTACTTC
CDR3 protein: CASSQGWSNIQYF

J gene: TRBJ2-1
D gene: TRBD1
clone size: -
V gene: TRBV11-3
CDR3 DNA: TGTGCCAGCAGCACCCGCGGACAGGGATGGAATGAGCAGTTCTTC
CDR3 protein: CASSTRGQGWNEQFF

J gene: TRBJ1-1
D gene: -
clone size: -
V gene: TRBV28
CDR3 DNA: TGTGCCAGCAGTCCCCCCCTAAGGGGAGCTTTCTTT
CDR3 protein: CASSPPLRGAFF

J gene: TRBJ1-5
D gene: -
clone size: -
V gene: TRBV19
CDR3 DNA: TGTGCCAGTGACGTGGCAGGGGGCAATCAGCCCCAGCATTTT
CDR3 protein: CASDVAGGNQPQHF